The 27 T cell receptor beta chains below were found in one sample sequenced in a study of Ad26.COV2.S vaccination and SARS-CoV-2 variants. Profiling relied on immunoSEQ multiplex PCR, and the TCRdb table lists in-frame clones only, not all of them. The table shows approximately 400,000 clones, with 83% occurring only once. Treatment: roughly 18 received Ad26.COV2.S at low or high dose, single or two shots; several received placebo; per-sample allocation not given. It was on day 63 after the first vaccine or placebo injection that samples were taken. The specimen comprised peripheral blood, sampled in a trial of Ad26.COV2.S vaccine versus placebo. All receptors derive from a person aged 18 to 59 who received the Ad26.COV2.S COVID-19 vaccine or a placebo.

This sequence joins TRBV15 and TRBJ2-7, with D tentatively TRBD2 (6 bases). Trimming took 4 bases from V and 2 from J, leaving 9 bases between them. Germline lookup yields CDR1 LNHNV and CDR2 YYDKDF (reference sequence). This CDR3 spans 13 amino acids. The CDR3 bases are TGTGCCACCAGCAAAGGAGGGACCTACGAGCAGTACTTC. This gives the protein CATSKGGTYEQYF.

The genes are TRBV21-1 and TRBJ1-5; the table's D call, TRBD1, has no DNA check behind it. TRBV21-1 is a pseudogene segment. The CDR3 consists of 15 residues. CDR3 DNA: TGTGCCAGCAAAGGGGAAGTAGAGGGCAATCAGCCCCAGCATTTT. Translated: CASKGEVEGNQPQHF.

The rearrangement links TRBV15 to TRBJ1-3; no firm D call. The germline gives CDR1 LNHNV, CDR2 YYDKDF (reference sequence). V lost 3 bases and J lost 1, with 10 bases in between. The CDR3 sequence is 15 residues long. CDR3 sequence: CATSRYQNSGNTIYF. The CDR3, as DNA: TGTGCCACCAGCAGGTACCAGAATTCTGGAAACACCATATATTTT.

This clone was counted between two and nine times. The V and J genes are TRBV30 and TRBJ1-3; the D gene is possibly TRBD1 (5 bases). The CDR3 is made up of 13 amino acids. Per germline, CDR1 GTSNPN and CDR2 SVGIG (reference sequence). V shed 5 bases and J shed 7 bases, with 15 bases lying between them. The CDR3 loop is CAWARDGGNTIYF. CDR3 DNA: TGTGCCTGGGCGAGGGACGGGGGGAACACCATATATTTT.

The rearrangement uses TRBV5-1 and TRBJ1-1; a weak D match, TRBD1 (6 bases). The V gene's germline CDR1 is SGHRS and CDR2 YFSETQ. V lost 2 bases and J lost 0, with 8 bases in between. The CDR3 spans 14 residues. CDR3 in DNA: TGCGCCAGCAGCTTTGGGACAATGAACACTGAAGCTTTCTTT. It codes for CASSFGTMNTEAFF.

The V call is TRBV5-6, the J call TRBJ1-2; a possible D gene is TRBD1 (5 bases). CDR3 size: 15 residues. V lost 4 bases to trimming and J lost 0 bases, with 13 bases between them. Germline loops: CDR1 SGHDT, CDR2 YYEEEE. The CDR3 loop reads CASSPGPGANYGYTF. For the CDR3, the DNA is TGTGCCAGCAGCCCGGGGCCTGGCGCTAACTATGGCTACACCTTC.

The rearrangement uses TRBV30 and TRBJ1-2, with no clear D. The CDR3 loop spans 14 amino acids. V gave up 0 bases and J gave up 8 bases, with 16 bases separating them. CDR1 is GTSNPN, CDR2 SVGIG, per germline (reference sequence). The DNA for the CDR3 is TGTGCCTGGAGTGTATCCCTGGGATCAGTAGGCTACACCTTC. Amino acid sequence: CAWSVSLGSVGYTF.

CDR3 bases: TGTGCCAGCTGGAGTGATGCGCAAGGGGGGGAAGCTTTCTTT. Protein: CASWSDAQGGEAFF. The chain carries TRBV18 and TRBJ1-1; a possible D gene is TRBD1 (6 bases). Trimming cost V 7 bases and J 8 bases, with 20 bases left between them. The CDR3 loop spans 14 amino acids. CDR1 KGHSH and CDR2 LQKENI come from the germline V gene.

The rearrangement uses TRBV4-1 and TRBJ2-5; 11 nucleotides line up with TRBD2. CDR1 and CDR2 from the germline V gene are MGHRA and YSYEKL. The J segment lost 5 bases and the V segment lost 4 bases, leaving 12 bases of the junction unmatched. The CDR3 contains 17 residues. The CDR3: CASSLTRLAGYGETQYF. For the CDR3, the DNA is TGCGCCAGCAGCCTTACCCGACTAGCGGGGTATGGGGAGACCCAGTACTTC.

This rearrangement joins TRBV5-1 to TRBJ1-2, with D possibly matching TRBD1 (5 bases). The CDR3 consists of 15 residues. Trimming took 4 bases from V and 8 from J, leaving 21 bases between them. Germline CDR1 is SGHRS and CDR2 is YFSETQ. CDR3 sequence: CASSPIQALGGGYTF. The CDR3 DNA reads TGCGCCAGCAGCCCGATACAGGCCCTGGGGGGAGGCTACACCTTC. The full variable domain, rest sourced from reference TRBV5-1 and TRBJ1-2, is KAGVTQTPRYLIKTRGQQVTLSCSPISGHRSVSWYQQTPGQGLQFLFEYFSETQRNKGNFPGRFSGRQFSNSRSEMNVSTLELGDSALYLCASSPIQALGGGYTFGSGTRLTVV.

The sample holds a few counts of this clone. The sample carries other DNA sequences with the same CDR3. The chain is built from TRBV5-1 and TRBJ2-7, with D possibly TRBD2 on 5 matching bases. Germline CDR1 reads SGHRS; CDR2 reads YFSETQ. V dropped 4 bases and J dropped 3 bases, with 8 bases sitting between them. CDR3 length: 12 residues. The CDR3, as DNA: TGCGCCAGCAGCCCCGACTACTACGAGCAGTACTTC. Translated, it gives CASSPDYYEQYF.

This clone came up a few times. The V gene is TRBV2, the J gene TRBJ2-7; TRBD2 might be the D (6 bases). Germline lookup yields CDR1 SNHLY and CDR2 FYNNEI. This CDR3 is built from 12 residues. Trimming removed 6 bases at V and 4 bases at J, with 10 bases between. CDR3 nucleotides: TGTGCCAGCAGAGTGGGACTTTACGAGCAGTACTTC. Its translation: CASRVGLYEQYF.

This chain joins TRBV10-2 and TRBJ2-7; 7 bases line up with TRBD2. The length of the CDR3 is 15 residues. The V gene's germline CDR1 is WSHSY and CDR2 SAAADI. After removal of 6 bases from V and 4 bases from J, the junction contained 12 bases not matched to a gene. The CDR3 here is CASRSLAGVGYEQYF. The DNA of the CDR3 is TGCGCCAGCAGGTCCTTGGCGGGAGTTGGGTACGAGCAGTACTTC.

The chain has TRBV6-5 and TRBJ1-2, with 11 bases fitting TRBD1. The CDR3 extends over 14 amino acids. Per germline, CDR1 MNHEY and CDR2 SVGAGI. J lost 2 bases, V lost 10 bases, and 6 bases had no gene match. CDR3 DNA: TGTGCCATTTTCGGACAGGGGGCGAACTATGGCTACACCTTC. Translated, it gives CAIFGQGANYGYTF.

The chain uses TRBV20-1 and TRBJ1-1; D ambiguous. V shed 5 bases and J shed 4 bases, with 8 bases lying between them. Germline CDR1 DFQATT, CDR2 SNEGSKA (reference sequence). The CDR3 has 11 amino acids. DNA for the CDR3: TGCAGTGCTTTAAAATCCACTGAAGCTTTCTTT. This sequence encodes CSALKSTEAFF.

The rearrangement joins TRBV3-1 (or the pseudogene TRBV3-2) to TRBJ2-1; D remains ambiguous. V lost 3 bases and J 8 bases, leaving 17 bases between the germline ends. This CDR3 is 15 amino acids long. Per the germline V gene, CDR1 is LGHDT and CDR2 is YNNKEL (reference sequence). The CDR3 loop is CASSQVERAWDEQFF. DNA for the CDR3: TGTGCCAGCAGCCAGGTAGAAAGGGCATGGGATGAGCAGTTCTTC.

V gene TRBV5-6 combines with J gene TRBJ2-1; tentative D call: TRBD2 (5 bases). From germline, CDR1 is SGHDT and CDR2 YYEEEE. This CDR3 comprises 14 residues. V was pared by 4 bases and J by 3 bases, with 11 bases between. The CDR3 DNA follows: TGTGCCAGCAGCCCGGGCGGGCTCTACAATGAGCAGTTCTTC. It encodes CASSPGGLYNEQFF.

The V call is TRBV29-1, the J call TRBJ2-3, with TRBD1 identical over 7 bases. The CDR3 contains 13 residues. In germline, CDR1 is SQVTM, CDR2 ANQGSEA. Trimming at V came to 6 bases and at J to 5 bases, leaving 8 bases not matched to a gene. The DNA of the CDR3 is TGCAGCGTCCCGGGACAGCTGGGAGATACGCAGTATTTT. The encoded protein is CSVPGQLGDTQYF.

About this clone itself: Other DNA sequences in this specimen translate into the identical CDR3. The chain has TRBV5-1 and TRBJ2-7; TRBD1 aligns across 8 bases. V lost 3 bases and J lost 0; bases outside the gene matches: 2. The CDR3 length is 14 residues. Germline assignment: CDR1 SGHRS and CDR2 YFSETQ. The chain's CDR3 is CASSSGQGSYEQYF. CDR3 bases: TGCGCCAGCAGCTCTGGACAGGGCTCCTACGAGCAGTACTTC. Supplemented by reference TRBV5-1 and TRBJ2-7, the full variable domain reads KAGVTQTPRYLIKTRGQQVTLSCSPISGHRSVSWYQQTPGQGLQFLFEYFSETQRNKGNFPGRFSGRQFSNSRSEMNVSTLELGDSALYLCASSSGQGSYEQYFGPGTRLTVT.

The rearrangement joins TRBV6-6 to TRBJ1-4; D is ambiguous. The CDR3 loop spans 14 amino acids. The germline CDR1 and CDR2 sequences are MNHNY and SVGAGI (reference sequence). Deletions cut 4 bases from V and 0 bases from J, with 6 bases between. CDR3 loop: CASSWQATNEKLFF. CDR3 sequence (DNA): TGTGCCAGCAGTTGGCAGGCAACTAATGAAAAACTGTTTTTT.

The V call is TRBV10-3, the J call TRBJ1-5; D unresolved. Germline V gene data show CDR1 as ENHRY and CDR2 as SYGVKD. The CDR3 totals 13 residues. V was clipped by 1 base and J by 6 bases, with 7 bases between them. DNA of the CDR3: TGTGCCATCAGTGAGTATAGAGGTCAGCCCCAGCATTTT. As protein: CAISEYRGQPQHF.

The V and J genes are TRBV7-9 and TRBJ2-5; TRBD2 matches 7 bases. CDR3 length: 16 amino acids. Germline CDR1 and CDR2: SEHNR and FQNEAQ (reference sequence). Trimming took 4 bases from V and 3 from J; bases not matched to a gene: 11. The DNA for the CDR3 is TGTGCCAGCAGCTCCATTAGAGGGAGCGGGGAAGAGACCCAGTACTTC. Its protein is CASSSIRGSGEETQYF.

The rearrangement joins TRBV5-5 to TRBJ2-6; D not certain. Trimming removed 5 bases from V and 4 bases from J, with 7 bases in between. Germline V gene lookup returns CDR1 SGHKS and CDR2 YYEKEE (reference sequence). The CDR3 sequence is 13 residues long. CDR3 in amino acids: CASRDAGANVLTF. The CDR3, as DNA: TGTGCCAGCAGGGACGCCGGGGCCAACGTCCTGACTTTC.

The chain links TRBV7-8 to TRBJ1-2, with 9 bases lining up with TRBD1. Germline V gene sequence: CDR1 SGHVS, CDR2 FQNEAQ. Trimming took 4 bases from V and 4 from J; bases not matched to a gene: 4. This CDR3 is built from 14 residues. CDR3 coding DNA: TGTGCCAGCAGCTCGGGACAGGGCGGCTATGGCTACACCTTC. It yields the protein CASSSGQGGYGYTF.

The rearrangement links TRBV11-2 to TRBJ2-3; possible D gene TRBD2, 5 bases. The V end lost 5 bases, the J end lost 2 bases, and 8 bases lay between the germline ends. Looked up from germline, CDR1 is SGHAT and CDR2 is FQNNGV. The CDR3 has 13 residues. DNA for the CDR3: TGTGCCAGCAGCCCCGACTACACAGATACGCAGTATTTT. This codes for CASSPDYTDTQYF. Supplemented by reference TRBV11-2 and TRBJ2-3, the full variable domain reads EAGVAQSPRYKIIEKRQSVAFWCNPISGHATLYWYQQILGQGPKLLIQFQNNGVVDDSQLPKDRFSAERLKGVDSTLKIQPAKLEDSAVYLCASSPDYTDTQYFGPGTRLTVL.

This clone was detected ten times or more. This rearrangement joins TRBV6-5 to TRBJ1-1, with 7 bases that match TRBD1. With V trimmed by 6 bases and J by 7 bases, 11 bases remained unmatched. The CDR3 contains 14 residues. Looked up from germline, CDR1 is MNHEY and CDR2 is SVGAGI. The CDR3, as DNA: TGTGCCAGCAGGCAAGAAGACAGGGCGGGTGAAGCTTTCTTT. This sequence encodes CASRQEDRAGEAFF.

This chain joins TRBV6-4 and TRBJ2-2; D is undetermined. Looked up from germline, CDR1 is MRHNA and CDR2 is SNTAGT. The CDR3 covers 13 residues. Trimming removed 10 bases from V and 5 bases from J, with 14 bases in between. The CDR3 coding sequence is TGTGCCACCCGCGTTGGCCCTACCGGGGAGCTGTTTTTT. It translates to CATRVGPTGELFF.